The 27 T cell receptor beta chains listed next were all sequenced from one sample in a study of T cells in Graves' hyperthyroidism and ophthalmopathy. The source material, RNA transcripts, was used to amplify TCR beta CDR3 regions. In the first-round RT-PCR of the TCR CDR3, the HTBI primer set was used. TCRdb reprocessed the multiplex PCR reads with MiXCR, giving one entry per CDR3 protein. The data contain a few hundred thousand distinct CDR3 sequences, around 20% of them singletons. The sequencing input was blood. The source is a man younger than 35 with Graves' hyperthyroidism.

This clonotype showed up many times. The chain links TRBV11-3 to TRBJ1-2; maybe TRBD1 (5 bases). CDR1 and CDR2 (germline): SGHNT, YENEEA. The V end was cut by 4 bases, the J end by 4 bases, with 10 bases between. The CDR3 is 13 amino acids. The CDR3, as DNA: TGTGCCAGCAGCTCTGACAGCTTCTATGGCTACACCTTC. As protein: CASSSDSFYGYTF.

This clonotype has more than one count but fewer than ten. The chain is built from TRBV20-1 and TRBJ2-7; 10 nucleotides agree with TRBD1. The CDR3 loop spans 14 amino acids. V lost 3 bases and J lost 7; bases outside the gene matches: 9. Germline CDR1 is DFQATT and CDR2 is SNEGSKA (reference sequence). CDR3 sequence: CSASGDRGRGEQYF. In nucleotides, the CDR3 is TGCAGTGCTAGCGGGGACAGGGGCCGTGGGGAGCAGTACTTC.

This clonotype appeared many times. The chain has TRBV28 and TRBJ2-5, with D perhaps matching TRBD1 or TRBD2 (7 bases each). The V gene lost 5 bases and the J gene lost 5 bases, with 18 bases spanning the gap. Germline assignment: CDR1 MDHEN and CDR2 SYDVKM. The CDR3 has 15 residues. Here the CDR3 DNA reads TGTGCCAGCAGTCCCCGGGGCAGGGGGGGGGAGACCCAGTACTTC. Its translation is CASSPRGRGGETQYF.

This clonotype was counted ten times or more. This rearrangement joins TRBV6-1 to TRBJ2-2, with TRBD1 matching over 8 bases. CDR1 is MNHNS, CDR2 SASEGT, per germline. With 1 base clipped from V and 0 bases from J, the junction kept 4 bases outside the gene matches. The CDR3 is 17 amino acids. Written as DNA, the CDR3 is TGTGCCAGCAGTGAAGGGGACAGGCGACCGAACACCGGGGAGCTGTTTTTT. The encoded protein is CASSEGDRRPNTGELFF.

V gene TRBV12-3 or TRBV12-4 combines with J gene TRBJ2-2; 13 bases agree with TRBD2. CDR3 length: 17 amino acids. Unmatched junction bases numbered 7, after V lost 6 bases and J lost 3 bases. The CDR3, as DNA: TGTGCCAGCAGCCCTAGAGGACTAGCGGGGGACACCGGGGAGCTGTTTTTT. Translating it yields CASSPRGLAGDTGELFF.

CDR3 coding DNA: TGTGCCAGCAGCATGGTACAGGGGGCGAGGTGGCAAGAGACCCAGTACTTC. Translation: CASSMVQGARWQETQYF. This chain connects TRBV28 to TRBJ2-5; 9 bases are shared with TRBD1. J lost 2 bases, V lost 6 bases, and 13 bases had no gene match. This CDR3 spans 17 amino acids. Germline V gene sequence: CDR1 MDHEN, CDR2 SYDVKM. Filled out from reference TRBV28 and TRBJ2-5, the complete variable domain reads DVKVTQSSRYLVKRTGEKVFLECVQDMDHENMFWYRQDPGLGLRLIYFSYDVKMKEKGDIPEGYSVSREKKERFSLILESASTNQTSMYLCASSMVQGARWQETQYFGPGTRLLVL.

Ten or more counts support this clonotype. The chain has TRBV28 and TRBJ1-2, with a weak D call TRBD1 (5 bases). The V gene lost 5 bases and the J gene lost 3 bases, with 13 bases spanning the gap. The V gene's germline CDR1 is MDHEN and CDR2 SYDVKM. This CDR3 has 14 amino acids. Here the CDR3 reads CASSGRGSYYGYTF. In DNA form, the CDR3 reads TGTGCCAGCAGTGGGAGGGGCAGTTACTATGGCTACACCTTC.

This clonotype was counted many times. In nucleotides, the CDR3 is TGTGCCGGACAAGGGATGGGGTACACTGAAGCTTTCTTT. Protein sequence: CAGQGMGYTEAFF. The chain links TRBV2 to TRBJ1-1; D is possibly TRBD1 (5 bases). Germline CDR1 is SNHLY and CDR2 is FYNNEI. This CDR3 contains 13 residues. Trimming removed 11 bases at V and 3 bases at J, with 16 bases between.

This clonotype has a count of ten or more. The chain carries TRBV20-1 and TRBJ1-5; 7 nucleotides agree with TRBD1. This CDR3 region has 13 residues. Germline V CDR1 and CDR2: DFQATT, SNEGSKA (reference sequence). Losses at the gene ends were 8 bases for V and 9 bases for J; bases not matched to a gene: 13. This chain's CDR3 is CSLNRDSGRPQHF. The CDR3 bases are TGCAGTTTGAACCGGGACAGCGGTCGGCCCCAGCATTTT.

This clonotype was recorded at least ten times. The chain recombines TRBV6-1 with TRBJ1-2; D perhaps matches TRBD1 (6 bases). This CDR3 has 13 residues. Germline CDR1 MNHNS, CDR2 SASEGT. V was cut by 10 bases and J by 3 bases, with 15 bases left in between. The CDR3 loop reads CATSEQGDYGYTF. Here the CDR3 DNA reads TGTGCCACCTCGGAACAGGGAGACTATGGCTACACCTTC.

The CDR3 spells CASSPIAGGTKNIQYF. The CDR3 DNA sequence: TGTGCCAGCTCACCGATAGCGGGGGGAACCAAAAACATTCAGTACTTC. The J gene is TRBJ2-4, the V gene TRBV18, with 10 bases fitting TRBD2. The V gene's germline CDR1 is KGHSH and CDR2 LQKENI. The CDR3 runs to 16 residues. V trimming: 3 bases; J trimming: 2 bases; junction bases outside the gene matches: 4.

The table lists this clonotype with many counts. The rearrangement joins TRBV20-1 to TRBJ2-5; 16 bases match TRBD2. The germline V gene encodes CDR1 DFQATT and CDR2 SNEGSKA (reference sequence). The length of the CDR3 is 17 residues. V dropped 5 bases and J dropped 3; count of bases not matched to a gene: 9. The chain's CDR3 is CSAGGGTSGGAEETQYF. In DNA form, the CDR3 reads TGCAGTGCTGGAGGAGGGACTAGCGGGGGGGCCGAAGAGACCCAGTACTTC.

This clonotype was picked up many times. In nucleotides, the CDR3 is TGTGCCAGTAGTACCCACCAGGGACAGGGGCATCAGCCCCAGCATTTT. Encoded protein: CASSTHQGQGHQPQHF. The chain employs TRBV19 and TRBJ1-5; 10 positions agree with TRBD1. CDR1 and CDR2 (germline): LNHDA, SQIVND (reference sequence). Losses at the gene ends were 4 bases for V and 5 bases for J; bases not matched to a gene: 8. The CDR3 contains 16 residues. Together with reference TRBV19 and TRBJ1-5, the CDR3 gives the full variable domain: DGGITQSPKYLFRKEGQNVTLSCEQNLNHDAMYWYRQDPGQGLRLIYYSQIVNDFQKGDIAEGYSVSREKKESFPLTVTSAQKNPTAFYLCASSTHQGQGHQPQHFGDGTRLSIL.

This clonotype was seen at least ten times. CDR3 sequence: CASSLDPLAGGPRETQYF. For the CDR3, the DNA is TGTGCCAGCAGTTTAGATCCGTTAGCGGGGGGGCCGCGGGAGACCCAGTACTTC. This rearrangement joins TRBV28 to TRBJ2-5; 11 nucleotides align to TRBD2. CDR3 length equals 18 residues. With V trimmed by 2 bases and J by 5 bases, 13 bases remained unmatched. From germline, CDR1 is MDHEN and CDR2 SYDVKM.

This clonotype has only a few counts. The CDR3 loop is CASSLPGSKAFF. The CDR3 coding sequence is TGTGCCAGCTCACTCCCCGGGAGTAAAGCTTTCTTT. V and J are TRBV18 and TRBJ1-1; no clear D. The CDR3 consists of 12 residues. V lost 4 bases, J lost 9 bases, and 12 bases lay in between. The germline CDR1 and CDR2 sequences are KGHSH and LQKENI.

This clonotype has at least ten counts. V and J are TRBV15 and TRBJ1-5; D is unresolved. Germline CDR1 reads LNHNV; CDR2 reads YYDKDF (reference sequence). The CDR3 is 14 amino acids. The V gene lost 0 bases and the J gene lost 1 base, with 4 bases spanning the gap. The DNA for the CDR3 is TGTGCCACCAGCAGAGATGACAGCAATCAGCCCCAGCATTTT. Its protein is CATSRDDSNQPQHF.

This clonotype was seen ten or more times. At one end, the junction sequence differs from germline, possibly due to a read error. This chain uses TRBV12-3 or TRBV12-4 with TRBJ1-5, with D possibly matching TRBD1 (6 bases). The CDR3 has 13 amino acids. CDR3 sequence (DNA): TGTGCCAGCACCCAACGATCGGGGGGGCCCCAGCACTTT. Translation gives CASTQRSGGPQHF.

This chain connects TRBV27 to TRBJ1-5; D remains ambiguous. The V gene's germline CDR1 is MNHEY and CDR2 SMNVEV (reference sequence). Deletions cut 7 bases from V and 1 base from J, with 11 bases between. The CDR3 sequence is 14 residues long. CDR3 sequence: CASMGGGSNQPQHF. For the CDR3, the DNA is TGTGCCAGCATGGGAGGAGGGAGCAATCAGCCCCAGCATTTT.

There are many counts of this clonotype. The V gene is TRBV9, the J gene TRBJ1-1; D not resolved. CDR3 length: 13 residues. CDR1 is SGDLS and CDR2 is YYNGEE in the germline V gene. V gave up 3 bases and J gave up 7 bases, with 13 bases separating them. In nucleotides, the CDR3 is TGTGCCAGCAGCGGGAGCCACAGTTATGAAGCTTTCTTT. It encodes CASSGSHSYEAFF.

The chain carries TRBV12-3 or TRBV12-4 and TRBJ2-7; 11 bases match TRBD2. This CDR3 spans 16 amino acids. The trim removed 5 bases at V and 0 bases at J, leaving 6 bases unmatched. The CDR3 nucleotides read TGTGCCAGCAGTAAAAATAGCGGGAGGGCCTCCTACGAGCAGTACTTC. Translating it yields CASSKNSGRASYEQYF.

The CDR3 loop is CASSFVGNQETQYF. The CDR3 DNA reads as TGTGCCAGCAGTTTTGTAGGGAACCAAGAGACCCAGTACTTC. The chain couples TRBV27 to TRBJ2-5; D unclear. This CDR3 is built from 14 residues. CDR1 and CDR2 (germline): MNHEY, SMNVEV (reference sequence). V gave up 3 bases and J gave up 0 bases, with 8 bases separating them.

This clonotype was picked up many times. The CDR3 spells CASSNARGRGTEAFF. CDR3 coding DNA: TGCGCCAGCAGCAACGCCAGGGGTCGGGGGACTGAAGCTTTCTTT. The chain is built from TRBV5-1 and TRBJ1-1; the D gene is possibly TRBD1 (6 bases). The CDR3 runs 15 residues. V was pared by 4 bases and J by 5 bases, with 18 bases between. Germline V gene lookup returns CDR1 SGHRS and CDR2 YFSETQ.

Worth noting for this clonotype: Being one base from a much bigger clone, this may be a read error. Here the CDR3 DNA reads TGTGCCAGTAGTACCGGACTTCAGCCCCAGCATTTT. The encoded protein is CASSTGLQPQHF. The rearrangement uses TRBV19 and TRBJ1-5, with unresolved D. Germline V CDR1 and CDR2: LNHDA, SQIVND (reference sequence). This CDR3 region has 12 residues. The V and J ends lost 4 bases and 6 bases respectively, with 7 bases between them.

This clonotype was picked up many times. The CDR3 reads CASRGDISGYTF. The CDR3 DNA reads as TGTGCCAGCAGAGGGGACATCTCTGGCTACACCTTC. V usage is TRBV2 and J usage is TRBJ1-2; TRBD1 is a possible D gene (6 bases). Between the trimmed V and J ends, which lost 6 bases and 7 bases, there was a span of 12 bases. This CDR3 region has 12 residues. Looked up from germline, CDR1 is SNHLY and CDR2 is FYNNEI.

This clonotype was found many times. The chain links TRBV29-1 to TRBJ1-2, with a tentative D call TRBD1 (5 bases). V was shortened by 6 bases and J by 3 bases, with 14 bases between the two germline ends. Germline assignment: CDR1 SQVTM and CDR2 ANQGSEA. CDR3 size: 13 residues. Written as DNA, the CDR3 is TGCAGCGTGGGACGGGGTCCAGACTATGGCTACACCTTC. Amino acid sequence: CSVGRGPDYGYTF.

The chain joins TRBV7-9 to TRBJ2-5, with D maybe TRBD1 (5 bases). This CDR3 has 17 amino acids. Germline V lookup: CDR1 SEHNR, CDR2 FQNEAQ (reference sequence). The V and J ends lost 7 bases and 5 bases respectively, with 26 bases between them. The CDR3 DNA reads TGTGCCAGCACTGTTGTTGGGGCCCTGGGTGATTGGGAGACCCAGTACTTC. Protein product: CASTVVGALGDWETQYF.

This clonotype was counted ten times or more. This may be a read error, as it is one base from a much larger clone. The chain recombines TRBV6-2 or TRBV6-3 with TRBJ2-2; D unclear. Trimming removed 4 bases at V and 6 bases at J, with 3 bases between. This CDR3 has 11 residues. Per the germline V gene, CDR1 is MNHEY and CDR2 is SVGEGT. The CDR3 DNA reads as TGTGCCAGCAGTTGGTCCGGGGAGCTGTTTTTT. Translating it yields CASSWSGELFF.